This T cell receptor beta chain was identified in a study of blood T cell dynamics during melanoma immunotherapy. The time point is: pre-treatment baseline. Germline trimming cut 5 bases from V and 8 bases from J; bases unmatched to any gene: 14. The CDR3 is 16 amino acids. The germline V gene has CDR1 LNHDA and CDR2 SQIVND (reference sequence). Profiled with immunoSEQ multiplex PCR; TCRdb holds only in-frame clones, not every one. The sample includes some 14,000 clones, more than 75% seen only once; the top ten take less than 6.5%. The clonotype was recovered from a human donor with melanoma. The source was blood, collected from a patient treated with checkpoint blockade. J is TRBJ1-1 and V is TRBV19, with 10 bases identical to TRBD1. The CDR3 sequence is CASSSWTGGGNPEAFF. CDR3 in DNA: TGTGCCAGTAGTTCCTGGACAGGGGGGGGAAACCCGGAAGCTTTCTTT.